The next 19 T cell receptor beta chains were all read from a single sample in a study of CXCR3-negative and CXCR3-positive naive CD8 T cells. The antigens these receptors bind are not known. General observations from the study: Hydrophobicity was higher for TRB CDR3s found in CXCR3-positive naive cells than in CXCR3-negative naive cells.

UMI-labeled 5' RACE yielded the TRB cDNA libraries. TCRdb reworked the 5' RACE reads into one entry per CDR3 protein, no DNA. This listing includes around 63,000 distinct CDR3 sequences. What was sequenced was naive CXCR3+ CD8+ T cells from blood. Subset denoted: CD45RO-CCR7+CD27+CD95- naive CD8+ T cells expressing CXCR3 (TNR3+). The receptor source for this set is a human donor in good health. Some clones in this sample may be carry-over from other donors' samples.

J is TRBJ2-3 and V is TRBV4-3. CDR3 size: 16 residues. CDR1 LGHNA and CDR2 YSLEER come from the germline V gene. CDR3 residues: CASSQDRNGDTDTQYF.

The chain uses TRBV28 and TRBJ2-2; TCRdb outputs TRBD2, but without DNA this stays unchecked. The CDR3 spans 15 residues. Looked up from germline, CDR1 is MDHEN and CDR2 is SYDVKM. The CDR3 spells CASSFEGRATGELFF.

The chain combines TRBV3-1 with TRBJ2-7. This CDR3 has 15 residues. Germline V gene sequence: CDR1 LGHDT, CDR2 YNNKEL (reference sequence). CDR3 region: CASSQDQVLTAEQYF.

The rearrangement joins TRBV29-1 to TRBJ2-1; TCRdb proposes TRBD1, but this gene call is untestable without DNA. Germline values: CDR1 SQVTM, CDR2 ANQGSEA. There are 13 residues in the CDR3. The CDR3 protein is CSVEQGSINEQFF.

This rearrangement joins TRBV7-2 to TRBJ2-2; TCRdb proposes TRBD1, but this gene call is untestable without DNA. The CDR3 has 13 residues. Germline V gene lookup returns CDR1 SGHTA and CDR2 FQGNSA. The CDR3 sequence is CASSLHRGGELFF.

CDR3: CASSYIQGSYNEQFF. The chain combines TRBV6-6 with TRBJ2-1; TCRdb gives TRBD1 as the D gene, but with no DNA this cannot be confirmed. The CDR3 runs 15 residues. Germline CDR1 MNHNY, CDR2 SVGAGI (reference sequence).

The chain employs TRBV20-1 and TRBJ1-1. CDR3 length: 12 amino acids. Germline CDR1 is DFQATT and CDR2 is SNEGSKA (reference sequence). CDR3 residues: CSAVTLNTEAFF.

CDR3 loop: CASSGQQGSTGELFF. V is TRBV9 and J is TRBJ2-2; TCRdb selects TRBD1, and the lack of DNA leaves this call unchecked. Germline CDR1 SGDLS, CDR2 YYNGEE. CDR3 length: 15 residues.

The J gene is TRBJ2-7, the V gene TRBV29-1. In germline, CDR1 is SQVTM, CDR2 ANQGSEA. The CDR3 consists of 12 residues. The CDR3 loop reads CSVAPDAYEQYF.

This sequence joins TRBV29-1 and TRBJ2-3; the TCRdb call, TRBD1, lacks DNA for checking. Germline V gene data show CDR1 as SQVTM and CDR2 as ANQGSEA. The CDR3 extends over 15 amino acids. The CDR3 is CSVEVKGGGVNTQYF.

The rearrangement links TRBV5-1 to TRBJ2-7; TCRdb's D call of TRBD2 is untestable without DNA. This CDR3 contains 14 residues. CDR1 SGHRS and CDR2 YFSETQ come from the germline V gene. The CDR3 here is CASSLWTSGYEQYF.

This rearrangement joins TRBV6-6 to TRBJ2-1. Germline V gives CDR1 MNHNY, CDR2 SVGAGI (reference sequence). CDR3 length equals 16 residues. CDR3 amino acids: CASSYSTQVSYNEQFF.

This rearrangement joins TRBV12-3 or TRBV12-4 to TRBJ1-5; the D call of TRBD1 rests on TCRdb alone, since no DNA is present to check it. The CDR3 consists of 15 residues. The CDR3 spells CASSNRDRGHQPQHF.

This rearrangement joins TRBV29-1 to TRBJ2-1. This CDR3 is 13 amino acids long. Germline-derived CDR1 and CDR2 are SQVTM and ANQGSEA. This CDR3 reads CSVEEVLRGEQFF.

The chain couples TRBV30 to TRBJ2-7; the D call of TRBD1 rests on TCRdb alone, since no DNA is present to check it. The CDR3 has 14 amino acids. Per germline, CDR1 GTSNPN and CDR2 SVGIG (reference sequence). CDR3 loop: CAWSDGQGMHEQYF.

The genes are TRBV12-3 or TRBV12-4 and TRBJ2-2; TCRdb's assignment of TRBD1 cannot be checked, as there is no DNA. The CDR3 consists of 15 residues. The CDR3 protein is CASNIDRGPTGELFF.

J is TRBJ2-1 and V is TRBV29-1. The CDR3 totals 16 residues. Germline V gives CDR1 SQVTM, CDR2 ANQGSEA. CDR3 sequence reads: CSVEESLASSYNEQFF.

The chain carries TRBV6-2 or TRBV6-3 and TRBJ2-1; with no DNA, the TCRdb D assignment of TRBD1 cannot be verified. This CDR3 has 14 amino acids. Germline loops: CDR1 MNHEY, CDR2 SVGEGT. The CDR3 sequence is CASTARQAYNEQFF.

The gene calls are TRBV20-1 and TRBJ1-4. Germline assignment: CDR1 DFQATT and CDR2 SNEGSKA (reference sequence). This CDR3 is built from 13 residues. The CDR3 spells CSAGARPGEKLFF.